This T cell receptor beta chain was recorded in a study of T cells in Graves' hyperthyroidism and ophthalmopathy. Study-level background: Peripheral blood was taken when the disease was first diagnosed, before any treatment began.

TCR beta CDR3 region amplification was performed from RNA transcripts. Using the HTBI primer set, a first-round RT-PCR was run on the TCR CDR3. TCRdb independently ran MiXCR on the multiplex PCR reads; one entry per CDR3 protein. The sample has about 130,000 distinct CDR3 sequences, roughly 23% seen once. The CDR3 runs to 13 residues. V was pared by 6 bases and J by 4 bases, with 7 bases of the junction left unmatched. CDR1 and CDR2 from the germline V gene are DFQATT and SNEGSKA (reference sequence). This clonotype was seen ten or more times. Fresh peripheral blood, roughly 10 ml, was the source of the PBMCs.

The chain couples TRBV20-1 to TRBJ2-5; 8 bases agree with TRBD2. This TCR derives from a woman aged 50 to 60 with Graves' hyperthyroidism that later progressed to Graves' ophthalmopathy. Specimen: blood. The CDR3: CSANPRGGETQYF. The CDR3, as DNA: TGCAGTGCCAATCCCCGGGGGGGAGAGACCCAGTACTTC.